Each of the 22 T cell receptor beta chains below was sequenced from the same sample in a study of blood T cells in healthy people across ages. Alongside a J-beta primer mix, a sample-barcoded 5' primer served in a second PCR lasting about 7 to 12 cycles. TCRdb passed the 5' RACE reads through MiXCR, listing each CDR3 protein once. Counted here are fewer than 700,000 distinct CDR3 sequences, around half occurring once; the ten biggest clones make up 20% to 25%. The sample comprised blood. The origin of the receptors is a man older than 75 in good health.

This clonotype was detected a few times. The V and J genes are TRBV10-3 and TRBJ2-7, with 10 bases fitting TRBD1. The CDR3 loop spans 12 amino acids. V trimming: 6 bases; J trimming: 5 bases; junction bases outside the gene matches: 1. Germline CDR1 is ENHRY and CDR2 is SYGVKD. In nucleotides, the CDR3 is TGTGCCATCAGCGGGACAGGGGACGAGCAGTACTTC. Its translation is CAISGTGDEQYF.

This clonotype has a count of ten or more. This chain joins TRBV6-6 and TRBJ1-2; 8 bases are a match to TRBD1. The junction had 10 bases not matched to a gene; V was cut back by 5 bases and J by 8 bases. This CDR3 spans 14 amino acids. Per germline, CDR1 MNHNY and CDR2 SVGAGI (reference sequence). The CDR3 DNA follows: TGTGCCAGCAGTCGACAGGGGTTTCCCTCCGGCTACACCTTC. Its protein product is CASSRQGFPSGYTF.

The chain combines TRBV20-1 with TRBJ2-7; D might be TRBD2 (5 bases). The germline V gene encodes CDR1 DFQATT and CDR2 SNEGSKA (reference sequence). V lost 7 bases and J lost 7, with 14 bases in between. The CDR3 consists of 11 residues. CDR3 coding DNA: TGCAGTGGAGGGCTCATGGGGGAGCAGTACTTC. As protein: CSGGLMGEQYF.

This clonotype has only a few counts. This chain uses TRBV7-2 with TRBJ2-3, with D possibly matching TRBD2 (6 bases). V lost 1 base, J lost 2 bases, and 10 bases lay in between. This CDR3 has 15 residues. The germline CDR1 and CDR2 sequences are SGHTA and FQGNSA. CDR3 bases: TGTGCCAGCAGCTTAGGTCCGGGAGTCACAGATACGCAGTATTTT. Protein product: CASSLGPGVTDTQYF. Full variable domain (missing parts from reference TRBV7-2 and TRBJ2-3): GAGVSQSPSNKVTEKGKDVELRCDPISGHTALYWYRQSLGQGLEFLIYFQGNSAPDKSGLPSDRFSAERTGGSVSTLTIQRTQQEDSAVYLCASSLGPGVTDTQYFGPGTRLTVL.

The CDR3 sequence is CASSPLVVLNNEQFF. As DNA, the CDR3 is TGTGCCAGCTCACCATTGGTAGTCCTTAACAATGAGCAGTTCTTC. V is TRBV18 and J is TRBJ2-1; D not certain. This CDR3 region has 15 residues. The V gene lost 2 bases and the J gene lost 5 bases, with 13 bases spanning the gap. Looked up from germline, CDR1 is KGHSH and CDR2 is LQKENI.

This chain joins TRBV20-1 and TRBJ2-7; possibly TRBD1 for D (6 bases). Germline V gene lookup returns CDR1 DFQATT and CDR2 SNEGSKA (reference sequence). The CDR3 totals 13 residues. The V and J ends lost 6 bases and 6 bases respectively, with 18 bases between them. CDR3 sequence (DNA): TGCAGTGCACTGAACAGGGTTAAGGGCGAGCAGTACTTC. The encoded protein is CSALNRVKGEQYF.

This clonotype has a handful of counts. The chain couples TRBV7-3 to TRBJ2-1; 7 bases fit TRBD2. V was clipped by 4 bases and J by 7 bases; unmatched bases: 16. From germline, CDR1 is SGHTA and CDR2 FQGTGA. There are 17 residues in the CDR3. The CDR3 region is CASSSAGGGGFANEQFF. The CDR3 DNA reads TGTGCCAGCAGCTCCGCCGGTGGGGGGGGATTTGCGAATGAGCAGTTCTTC. Full variable domain (rest looked up from reference TRBV7-3 and TRBJ2-1): GAGVSQTPSNKVTEKGKYVELRCDPISGHTALYWYRQSLGQGPEFLIYFQGTGAADDSGLPNDRFFAVRPEGSVSTLKIQRTERGDSAVYLCASSSAGGGGFANEQFFGPGTRLTVL.

This clonotype was detected a few times. This chain joins TRBV7-2 and TRBJ2-1; 11 bases line up with TRBD2. Germline values: CDR1 SGHTA, CDR2 FQGNSA. The CDR3 spans 18 residues. The trim removed 3 bases at V and 6 bases at J, leaving 13 bases unmatched. The CDR3 region is CASSFRTSGLGASNEQFF. The DNA of the CDR3 is TGTGCCAGCAGCTTCCGGACTAGCGGGTTGGGGGCCTCCAATGAGCAGTTCTTC.

The CDR3 region has the DNA TGTGCCAGCAGTCCTCAGGGAGGCAACGAGCAGTACTTC. It yields the protein CASSPQGGNEQYF. The V and J genes are TRBV2 and TRBJ2-7, with D possibly being TRBD2 (6 bases). CDR1 is SNHLY, CDR2 FYNNEI, per germline. The CDR3 runs to 13 residues. The V end was cut by 5 bases, the J end by 5 bases, with 13 bases between.

The V gene is TRBV29-1, the J gene TRBJ1-1; possibly TRBD1 for D (6 bases). Germline loops: CDR1 SQVTM, CDR2 ANQGSEA. The CDR3 is made up of 14 amino acids. V gave up 1 base and J gave up 4 bases, with 13 bases separating them. The CDR3 DNA is TGCAGCGTTGAAGTTTCAGGGGTGGCCACTGAAGCTTTCTTT. This sequence encodes CSVEVSGVATEAFF.

The table lists this clonotype with a few counts. The chain is built from TRBV7-9 and TRBJ1-1; no firm D call. Germline CDR1 SEHNR, CDR2 FQNEAQ (reference sequence). CDR3 length: 10 residues. V was cut by 8 bases and J by 4 bases, with 5 bases left in between. DNA for the CDR3: TGTGCCAGCTCCGGCACTGAAGCTTTCTTT. This translates into CASSGTEAFF.

The V call is TRBV6-6, the J call TRBJ2-5, with 13 bases identical to TRBD2. The DNA end is more similar to TRBJ2-7, so the J call may be wrong. The CDR3 runs 16 residues. CDR1 and CDR2 from the germline V gene are MNHNY and SVGAGI (reference sequence). The CDR3 sequence is CASSKLAGGLSYEQYF. CDR3 sequence (DNA): TGTGCCAGCAGTAAACTAGCGGGAGGGCTATCCTACGAGCAGTACTTC.

In this sample, this clonotype turned up a few times. This chain joins TRBV5-1 and TRBJ2-1; D tentatively reads TRBD1 or TRBD2 (5 bases each). V was shortened by 2 bases and J by 6 bases, with 15 bases between the two germline ends. Germline V CDR1 and CDR2: SGHRS, YFSETQ. CDR3 length: 15 residues. The CDR3 region has the DNA TGCGCCAGCAGCTTAGGGGACGGGTCATTCAATGAGCAGTTCTTC. As protein: CASSLGDGSFNEQFF.

The rearrangement links TRBV29-1 to TRBJ1-1; D gene uncertain. Trimming stripped 4 bases from V and 1 base from J, with 10 bases between. Looked up from germline, CDR1 is SQVTM and CDR2 is ANQGSEA. The CDR3 contains 13 residues. This CDR3 reads CSVVRQANTEAFF. DNA of the CDR3: TGCAGCGTTGTGAGGCAGGCGAACACTGAAGCTTTCTTT.

CDR3 loop: CASSLDGVEAFF. The CDR3 nucleotides are TGTGCCAGCAGCTTGGACGGTGTTGAAGCTTTCTTT. The chain joins TRBV5-4 to TRBJ1-1; no clear D. The CDR3 extends over 12 amino acids. The V and J ends lost 0 bases and 7 bases respectively, with 7 bases between them. CDR1 and CDR2 (germline): SGHNT, YYREEE (reference sequence).

V is TRBV20-1 and J is TRBJ2-1; 8 bases map to TRBD2. Germline CDR1 is DFQATT and CDR2 is SNEGSKA (reference sequence). The CDR3 has 12 residues. Trimming at V came to 7 bases and at J to 8 bases, leaving 7 bases not matched to a gene. This chain's CDR3 is CSVFGGAYEQFF. DNA of the CDR3: TGCAGTGTTTTCGGGGGGGCTTATGAGCAGTTCTTC.

This chain uses TRBV2 with TRBJ1-2; 8 bases match TRBD1. The J segment lost 5 bases and the V segment lost 7 bases, leaving 9 bases of the junction unmatched. The CDR3 extends over 14 amino acids. Germline V gene data show CDR1 as SNHLY and CDR2 as FYNNEI. In DNA, the CDR3 is TGTGCCAGCAAAGGGCAGGGGGCTTCGTATGGCTACACCTTC. It is translated as CASKGQGASYGYTF.

V usage is TRBV29-1 and J usage is TRBJ2-1, with D unresolved. The germline V gene encodes CDR1 SQVTM and CDR2 ANQGSEA. CDR3 length: 12 amino acids. The V end lost 7 bases, the J end lost 9 bases, and 16 bases lay between the germline ends. CDR3 sequence (DNA): TGCAGCGCATCGTGGGCGTACGGTGAGCAGTTCTTC. This sequence encodes CSASWAYGEQFF.

Only a few counts were recorded for this clonotype. The J gene is TRBJ2-7, the V gene TRBV20-1; D is undetermined. V lost 3 bases, J lost 5 bases, and 20 bases lay in between. Germline V CDR1 and CDR2: DFQATT, SNEGSKA (reference sequence). The CDR3 is made up of 15 amino acids. The CDR3 here is CSASRSHPHRDEQYF. The CDR3 DNA sequence: TGCAGTGCTAGCCGCAGTCATCCCCACCGAGACGAGCAGTACTTC.

This clonotype was seen a single time. The rearrangement uses TRBV20-1 and TRBJ1-1, with D possibly matching TRBD1 (6 bases). V was trimmed by 1 base and J by 4 bases, leaving 13 bases between them. CDR3 size: 14 residues. Germline CDR1 is DFQATT and CDR2 is SNEGSKA (reference sequence). This CDR3 is CSARVATGSTEAFF. The CDR3 DNA sequence: TGCAGTGCTAGAGTGGCGACAGGCAGCACTGAAGCTTTCTTT.

This chain connects TRBV20-1 to TRBJ2-4; D is perhaps TRBD1 (6 bases). The CDR3 consists of 12 residues. CDR1 is DFQATT, CDR2 SNEGSKA, per germline (reference sequence). The germline V and J ends were trimmed by 6 bases and 8 bases, with 14 bases remaining between them. The CDR3 bases are TGCAGTGCGGCCGAGAAGGGGGACATTCAGTACTTC. Translating it yields CSAAEKGDIQYF.

The genes are TRBV4-3 and TRBJ2-7, with D possibly matching TRBD1 (6 bases). The closer fit of TRBJ2-5 to the DNA end suggests the J call may be wrong. Germline CDR1 reads LGHNA; CDR2 reads YSLEER. The CDR3 is made up of 15 amino acids. Here the CDR3 reads CASSQQTGWGETQYF. The CDR3 nucleotides are TGCGCCAGCAGCCAACAAACAGGGTGGGGGGAGACCCAGTACTTC.